This TCR beta chain was found in a study of T cell responses to AZD1222 COVID-19 vaccine. Study conclusions and caveats: Donors skewed white British and female; clonal diversity was possibly underestimated.

As concerns this clone: Its cognate antigen is unknown.

Trimming took 6 bases from V and 13 from J; bases not matched to a gene: 9. The germline V gene encodes CDR1 MNHEY and CDR2 SVGAGI. The length of the CDR3 is 12 residues. Method: immunoSEQ multiplex PCR; TCRdb's copy keeps in-frame clones and lacks some. The table has under 150,000 clones, roughly 87% seen once. The receptor's source is an adult in good health. The chain carries TRBV6-5 and TRBJ1-2; 9 bases match TRBD1. The sample consisted of peripheral blood, taken on day 0 of AZD1222 vaccination. For the CDR3, the DNA is TGTGCCAGCAGACGACAGGGGGGAGTTCTCACCTTC. Residues: CASRRQGGVLTF.